These 19 T cell receptor beta chains originate from one sample sequenced in a study of cytomegalovirus exposure and HLA in healthy donors. With 60 Vbeta and 13 Jbeta primers, the PCR was carried out. This table comes from immunoSEQ multiplex PCR, and its TCRdb copy is limited to in-frame clones, with some not included. The data contain 150,000 to 200,000 clones, roughly 77% of them seen just once; the ten biggest clones take up 4.7%. Sequencing was carried out using PBMCs. The origin of the receptors is a man in his late teens or twenties in good health and CMV-seropositive.

This rearrangement joins TRBV5-1 to TRBJ1-5; TRBD1 aligns across 7 bases. Germline CDR1 SGHRS, CDR2 YFSETQ. J lost 11 bases, V lost 4 bases, and 9 bases had no gene match. CDR3 length: 13 amino acids. In DNA form, the CDR3 reads TGCGCCAGCAGCCCGACAGGGCTGGAATCCCAGCATTTT. Residues: CASSPTGLESQHF.

The V call is TRBV4-2, the J call TRBJ2-7; D not resolved. This CDR3 is built from 13 residues. V lost 1 base to trimming and J lost 6 bases, with 10 bases between them. The V gene's germline CDR1 is LGHNA and CDR2 YNFKEQ. The CDR3 here is CASSQALSSEQYV. CDR3 nucleotide sequence: TGTGCCAGCAGCCAAGCTCTCTCGAGCGAGCAGTACGTC.

The chain links TRBV7-2 to TRBJ1-4; D perhaps matches TRBD1 (5 bases). Trimming shortened V by 2 bases and J by 7 bases, and 14 bases separated the two germline ends. The CDR3 extends over 15 amino acids. The V gene's germline CDR1 is SGHTA and CDR2 FQGNSA. CDR3 protein: CASSLSFQGGEKLFF. The CDR3 DNA follows: TGTGCCAGCAGCTTAAGTTTTCAGGGCGGTGAAAAACTGTTTTTT.

This clone was seen only a few times. The J gene is TRBJ1-5, the V gene TRBV5-1; a weak D match, TRBD1 (6 bases). Trimming stripped 4 bases from V and 3 bases from J, with 11 bases between. Per germline, CDR1 SGHRS and CDR2 YFSETQ. This CDR3 is built from 14 residues. CDR3 sequence: CASSLGQPNQPQHF. Written as DNA, the CDR3 is TGCGCCAGCAGCCTTGGACAGCCCAATCAGCCCCAGCATTTT. The full variable domain, rest sourced from reference TRBV5-1 and TRBJ1-5, is KAGVTQTPRYLIKTRGQQVTLSCSPISGHRSVSWYQQTPGQGLQFLFEYFSETQRNKGNFPGRFSGRQFSNSRSEMNVSTLELGDSALYLCASSLGQPNQPQHFGDGTRLSIL.

V is TRBV6-4 and J is TRBJ2-1; possible D gene TRBD2, 6 bases. Germline lookup yields CDR1 MRHNA and CDR2 SNTAGT. This CDR3 is 15 amino acids long. The V end was cut by 4 bases, the J end by 3 bases, with 13 bases between. For the CDR3, the DNA is TGTGCCAGCAGTGGCGGACTACGGGTCTACAATGAGCAGTTCTTC. Its translation is CASSGGLRVYNEQFF.

The rearrangement uses TRBV7-8 and TRBJ2-7; 8 nucleotides agree with TRBD2. The germline gives CDR1 SGHVS, CDR2 FQNEAQ. V was pared by 1 base and J by 4 bases, with 6 bases of the junction left unmatched. The CDR3 length is 15 residues. CDR3: CASSLESGGIYEQYV. The DNA of the CDR3 is TGTGCCAGCAGCTTAGAATCGGGGGGGATTTACGAGCAGTACGTC.

On this clone: At one boundary the junction diverges from the germline segment, which might be a read error. The chain links TRBV7-7 to TRBJ2-2; TRBD1 aligns across 10 bases. The CDR3 is 15 amino acids. The germline V gene has CDR1 SSHAT and CDR2 FNYEAQ (reference sequence). The CDR3 reads CASSLGTGETGELFF. The CDR3 DNA is TGTGCTAGCAGCTTAGGGACAGGGGAGACCGGGGAGCTGTTTTTT.

This clone was seen more than once but under ten times. V usage is TRBV5-8 and J usage is TRBJ2-1, with D possibly TRBD1 on 5 matching bases. Germline loops: CDR1 SGHTS, CDR2 YDEGEE. V was pared by 2 bases and J by 9 bases, with 6 bases between. This CDR3 is 11 amino acids long. The CDR3 DNA follows: TGTGCCAGCAGCTTCAGGGTTGAGCAGTTCTTC. Translated: CASSFRVEQFF.

Details on this clone: Other nucleotide sequences in the sample specify the same CDR3. The V gene is TRBV11-2, the J gene TRBJ1-2; TRBD1 aligns across 11 bases. The germline V gene encodes CDR1 SGHAT and CDR2 FQNNGV. The CDR3 extends over 15 amino acids. With V trimmed by 4 bases and J by 5 bases, 6 bases remained unmatched. The CDR3 DNA reads TGTGCCAGCAGCTCTACCGGGACAGGGGGTTATGGCTACACCTTC. Protein product: CASSSTGTGGYGYTF.

This chain connects TRBV21-1 to TRBJ2-1; TRBD2, as called in the table, went unchecked against the DNA. TRBV21-1 is classified as a pseudogene. This CDR3 has 16 amino acids. The CDR3 DNA reads as TGTGCCAGCAGCATCGGACTAGCGGGAGGGCGCAATGAGCAGTTCTTC. As protein: CASSIGLAGGRNEQFF.

The chain recombines TRBV7-8 with TRBJ1-4; D remains ambiguous. CDR3 size: 13 residues. The germline V and J ends were trimmed by 5 bases and 8 bases, with 12 bases remaining between them. Germline CDR1 and CDR2: SGHVS and FQNEAQ. In DNA, the CDR3 is TGTGCCAGCAGCCGCGGAGGTGGGGAAAAACTGTTTTTT. It is translated as CASSRGGGEKLFF.

On this clone itself: The sample contains more than one DNA sequence encoding this CDR3. The V and J genes are TRBV6-1 and TRBJ2-1; TRBD1 agrees at 7 bases. The CDR3 consists of 15 residues. Trimming removed 1 base from V and 1 base from J; junction bases left unmatched: 1. In germline, CDR1 is MNHNS, CDR2 SASEGT. The chain's CDR3 is CASSEETGSYNEQFF. The CDR3 region has the DNA TGTGCCAGCAGTGAAGAGACAGGGTCCTACAATGAGCAGTTCTTC.

V usage is TRBV14 and J usage is TRBJ1-4; 7 nucleotides line up with TRBD1. The CDR3 consists of 16 residues. Trimming at V came to 3 bases and at J to 10 bases, leaving 14 bases not matched to a gene. CDR1 and CDR2 from the germline V gene are SGHDN and FVKESK. CDR3 region: CASSHSYGARGVKLFF. The CDR3 coding sequence is TGTGCCAGCAGCCATAGTTACGGGGCCAGGGGGGTAAAACTGTTTTTT.

The chain recombines TRBV5-1 with TRBJ1-2, with 11 nucleotides matching TRBD1. The CDR3 sequence is 16 residues long. After removal of 0 bases from V and 4 bases from J, the junction contained 5 bases not matched to a gene. Germline values: CDR1 SGHRS, CDR2 YFSETQ. The CDR3 sequence: CASSLDGQGAIYGYTF. The CDR3 nucleotides are TGCGCCAGCAGCTTGGATGGACAGGGGGCCATCTATGGCTACACCTTC.

The V gene is TRBV30, the J gene TRBJ2-2, with D possibly being TRBD1 (5 bases). The germline CDR1 and CDR2 sequences are GTSNPN and SVGIG (reference sequence). CDR3 length equals 13 residues. The V and J ends lost 2 bases and 9 bases respectively, with 13 bases between them. The CDR3 DNA reads TGTGCCTGGAGTCCCAACATGGGGCGGGAGCTGTTTTTT. Its protein is CAWSPNMGRELFF.

The chain combines TRBV5-6 with TRBJ1-5; D is unresolved. The germline gives CDR1 SGHDT, CDR2 YYEEEE. Trimming shortened V by 2 bases and J by 7 bases, and 7 bases separated the two germline ends. The CDR3 sequence is 12 residues long. The DNA for the CDR3 is TGTGCCAGCAGCTTTCGGGGACAGCCCCAGCATTTT. Its protein product is CASSFRGQPQHF.

The chain is built from TRBV4-2 and TRBJ1-1; 7 bases align to TRBD1. Germline CDR1 LGHNA, CDR2 YNFKEQ. The length of the CDR3 is 15 residues. J lost 5 bases, V lost 0 bases, and 6 bases had no gene match. The chain's CDR3 is CASSQDMTGWTEAFF. The CDR3 nucleotides read TGTGCCAGCAGCCAAGATATGACAGGGTGGACTGAAGCTTTCTTT.

The count of this clone is one. The rearrangement joins TRBV5-5 to TRBJ1-1, with TRBD1 matching over 10 bases. The junction had 11 bases not matched to a gene; V was cut back by 4 bases and J by 11 bases. Germline CDR1 reads SGHKS; CDR2 reads YYEKEE (reference sequence). The CDR3 totals 14 residues. In nucleotides, the CDR3 is TGTGCCAGCAGCCGGGACAGGGGTCTGAATTGGGCTTTCTTT. This gives the protein CASSRDRGLNWAFF.

This clone was observed once. The J gene is TRBJ1-5, the V gene TRBV18; a weak D match, TRBD1 (5 bases). The CDR3 runs to 13 residues. V lost 2 bases, J lost 5 bases, and 7 bases lay in between. From germline, CDR1 is KGHSH and CDR2 LQKENI. The CDR3 sequence: CASSPGGDQPQHF. In nucleotides, the CDR3 is TGTGCCAGCTCACCAGGAGGGGATCAGCCCCAGCATTTT.